This T cell receptor beta chain was identified during a study of OX40 agonist ivuxolimab in advanced cancers. In the study overall: One patient with hepatocellular carcinoma and two with cutaneous melanoma, three in all, had partial responses.

Method: immunoSEQ multiplex PCR; TCRdb's copy keeps in-frame clones and lacks some. The sample holds about 46,000 clones, roughly 90% seen once. The germline gives CDR1 LNHDA, CDR2 SQIVND (reference sequence). The CDR3 length is 14 residues. The V gene end was trimmed by 5 bases and the J gene end by 6 bases; junction bases not matched to a gene: 3. Enrollment shut out patients with autoimmune disease history or systemic immunosuppression. Drawing of blood for sampling happened at baseline, at cycle 4 day 1, and at cycle 7 day 1. The clonotype was recovered from an adult with an advanced solid tumor such as melanoma, head and neck, liver or kidney cancer. Specimen: CD4+ or CD8+ T cells sorted from blood, collected in a trial of the OX40 agonist ivuxolimab. The chain combines TRBV19 with TRBJ2-2, with TRBD1 identical over 10 bases. The DNA for the CDR3 is TGTGCCAGTAGTCCGGGACAGGGGTCCGGGGAGCTGTTTTTT. This codes for CASSPGQGSGELFF.